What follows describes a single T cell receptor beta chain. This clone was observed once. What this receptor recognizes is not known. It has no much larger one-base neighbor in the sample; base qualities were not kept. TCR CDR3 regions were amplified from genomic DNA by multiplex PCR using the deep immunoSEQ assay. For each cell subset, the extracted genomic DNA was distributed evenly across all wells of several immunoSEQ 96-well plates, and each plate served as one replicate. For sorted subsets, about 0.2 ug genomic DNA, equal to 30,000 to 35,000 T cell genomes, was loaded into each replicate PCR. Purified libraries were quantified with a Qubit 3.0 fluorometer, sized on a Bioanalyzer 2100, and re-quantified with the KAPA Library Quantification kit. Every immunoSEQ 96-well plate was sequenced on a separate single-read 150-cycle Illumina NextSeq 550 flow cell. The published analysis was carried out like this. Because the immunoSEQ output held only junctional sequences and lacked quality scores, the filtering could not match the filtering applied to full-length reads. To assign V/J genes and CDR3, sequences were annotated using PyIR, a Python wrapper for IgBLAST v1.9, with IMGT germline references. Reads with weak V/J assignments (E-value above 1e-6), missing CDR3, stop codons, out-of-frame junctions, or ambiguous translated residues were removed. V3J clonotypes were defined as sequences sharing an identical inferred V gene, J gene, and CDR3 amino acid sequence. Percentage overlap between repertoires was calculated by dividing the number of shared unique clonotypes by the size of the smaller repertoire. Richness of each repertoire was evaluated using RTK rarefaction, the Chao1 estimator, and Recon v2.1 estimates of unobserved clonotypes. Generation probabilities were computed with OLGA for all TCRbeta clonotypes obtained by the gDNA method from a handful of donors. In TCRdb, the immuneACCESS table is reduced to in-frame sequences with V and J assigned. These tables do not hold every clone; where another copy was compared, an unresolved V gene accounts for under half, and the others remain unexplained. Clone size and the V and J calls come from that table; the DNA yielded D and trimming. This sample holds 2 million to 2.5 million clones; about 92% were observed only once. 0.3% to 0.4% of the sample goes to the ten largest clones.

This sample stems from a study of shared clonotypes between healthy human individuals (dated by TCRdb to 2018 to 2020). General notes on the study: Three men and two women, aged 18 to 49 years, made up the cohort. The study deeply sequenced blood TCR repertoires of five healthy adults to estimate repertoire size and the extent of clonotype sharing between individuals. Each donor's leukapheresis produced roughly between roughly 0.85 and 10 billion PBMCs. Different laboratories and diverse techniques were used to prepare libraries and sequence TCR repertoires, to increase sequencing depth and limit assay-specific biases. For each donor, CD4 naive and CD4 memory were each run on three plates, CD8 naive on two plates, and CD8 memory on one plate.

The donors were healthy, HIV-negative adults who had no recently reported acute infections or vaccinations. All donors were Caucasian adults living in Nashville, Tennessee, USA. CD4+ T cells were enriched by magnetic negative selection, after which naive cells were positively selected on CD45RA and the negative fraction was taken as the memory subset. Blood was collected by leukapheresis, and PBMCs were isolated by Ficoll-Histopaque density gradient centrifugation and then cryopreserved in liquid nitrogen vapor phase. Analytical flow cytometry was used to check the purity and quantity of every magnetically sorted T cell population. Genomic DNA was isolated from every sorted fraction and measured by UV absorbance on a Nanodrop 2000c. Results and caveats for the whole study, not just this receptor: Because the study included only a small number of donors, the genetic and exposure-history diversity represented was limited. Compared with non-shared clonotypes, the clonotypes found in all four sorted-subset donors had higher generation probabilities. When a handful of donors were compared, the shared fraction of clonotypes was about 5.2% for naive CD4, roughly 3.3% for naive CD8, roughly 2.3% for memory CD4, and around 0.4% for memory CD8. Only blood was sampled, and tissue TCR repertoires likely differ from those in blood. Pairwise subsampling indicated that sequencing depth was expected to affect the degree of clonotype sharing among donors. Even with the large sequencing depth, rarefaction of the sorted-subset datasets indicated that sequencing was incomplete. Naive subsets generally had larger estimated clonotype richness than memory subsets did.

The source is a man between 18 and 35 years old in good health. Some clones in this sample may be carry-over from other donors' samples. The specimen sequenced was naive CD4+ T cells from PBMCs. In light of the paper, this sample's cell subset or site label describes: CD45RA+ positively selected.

The CDR3 has the sequence CASSQTSGIPPQYF. The bases are TGTGCCAGCAGCCAGACTAGCGGGATCCCCCCCCAGTACTTC. Recombination connected TRBV6-5 to TRBJ2-5, with 11 junctional bases fitting TRBD2. V has 6 bases trimmed and J has 9 bases trimmed; junction bases matching no gene number 9. The germline V gene provides CDR1 MNHEY and CDR2 SVGAGI. The CDR3 goes from the cysteine to the phenylalanine over 14 residues. Of all the DNA, just the CDR3 is kept, 42 bases in frame from base 1.